The 3 T cell receptor beta chains below were found in one sample sequenced in a study of PD-L1 blockade in urothelial cancer. Produced via immunoSEQ multiplex PCR; TCRdb's table is partial and in-frame only. This sample carries some 71,000 clones, about 89% of them seen once, and the ten largest clones take 3% to 4%. This material consisted of PBMCs, taken around atezolizumab (anti-PD-L1) treatment. The receptors here all came from a man aged 60 to 69 with urothelial cancer.

Only one count was recorded for this clone. This chain connects TRBV5-6 to TRBJ2-7, with TRBD1 identical over 8 bases. The CDR3 is made up of 17 amino acids. CDR1 SGHDT and CDR2 YYEEEE come from the germline V gene. V shed 5 bases, J shed 4 bases, and the junction held 17 bases outside the gene matches. DNA of the CDR3: TGTGCCAGCAGTCAAGGAGTATGGGGACAGGCAGAGTACGAGCAGTACTTC. Its protein is CASSQGVWGQAEYEQYF.

This chain joins TRBV7-9 and TRBJ2-7, with D perhaps matching TRBD2 (7 bases). This CDR3 contains 19 residues. V was pared by 5 bases and J by 0 bases, with 26 bases between. Germline assignment: CDR1 SEHNR and CDR2 FQNEAQ (reference sequence). CDR3 in amino acids: CASSPGGYIGRGPSYEQYF. CDR3 sequence (DNA): TGTGCCAGCAGCCCAGGCGGATACATCGGGCGGGGGCCCTCCTACGAGCAGTACTTC.

This chain connects TRBV7-3 to TRBJ2-2, with 8 bases aligning to TRBD1. The CDR3 extends over 15 amino acids. The germline V gene encodes CDR1 SGHTA and CDR2 FQGTGA. The junction had 8 bases not matched to a gene; V was cut back by 4 bases and J by 7 bases. CDR3 nucleotides: TGTGCCAGCAGCTCACGACAGGGGCAAGGCGGGGAGCTGTTTTTT. Residues: CASSSRQGQGGELFF.